Each of the 9 T cell receptor beta chains below was sequenced from the same sample in a study of OX40 agonist ivuxolimab in advanced cancers. Repertoires were generated with immunoSEQ multiplex PCR, while TCRdb's copy carries only in-frame clones and drops some. The table has 15,000 to 20,000 clones, roughly four fifths seen once. The sample here was CD4+ or CD8+ T cells sorted from blood, taken in a trial of the OX40 agonist ivuxolimab. All receptors come from an adult with an advanced solid tumor such as melanoma, head and neck, liver or kidney cancer.

J is TRBJ2-1 and V is TRBV10-3; TRBD2 matches at 8 bases. Looked up from germline, CDR1 is ENHRY and CDR2 is SYGVKD. The CDR3 is 14 amino acids. V was pared by 8 bases and J by 8 bases, with 11 bases of the junction left unmatched. For the CDR3, the DNA is TGTGCCATCGGCGACGGGGGGGCAAGAGATGAGCAGTTCTTC. It translates to CAIGDGGARDEQFF.

This clone has only a few counts. V is TRBV27 and J is TRBJ2-1, with D unresolved. V was pared by 3 bases and J by 0 bases, with 30 bases between. CDR3 length equals 22 residues. The germline CDR1 and CDR2 sequences are MNHEY and SMNVEV (reference sequence). DNA of the CDR3: TGTGCCAGCAGTTTCCCCGGACGCGAGTGGTTCTATCTACCTTACTCCTACAATGAGCAGTTCTTC. Its protein is CASSFPGREWFYLPYSYNEQFF.

The chain couples TRBV30 to TRBJ2-6; 8 positions match TRBD1. Germline-derived CDR1 and CDR2 are GTSNPN and SVGIG (reference sequence). V shed 3 bases and J 4 bases; nucleotides not matched to a gene: 23. The CDR3 sequence is 21 residues long. The CDR3 spells CAWSSLAGTGYQPIGANVLTF. The CDR3, as DNA: TGTGCCTGGAGCTCCCTCGCCGGGACAGGATATCAACCCATCGGGGCCAACGTCCTGACTTTC.

The chain couples TRBV7-2 to TRBJ2-3; D unclear. The CDR3 runs 13 residues. Trimming removed 1 base from V and 1 base from J, with 3 bases in between. Germline CDR1 SGHTA, CDR2 FQGNSA. The CDR3 DNA follows: TGTGCCAGCAGCTTAGGGGGCACAGATACGCAGTATTTT. It translates to CASSLGGTDTQYF.

V usage is TRBV2 and J usage is TRBJ2-7; 8 bases fit TRBD2. Per germline, CDR1 SNHLY and CDR2 FYNNEI. The CDR3 is 13 amino acids. The ends lost 4 bases at V and 2 bases at J; junction bases unmatched: 1. CDR3 nucleotides: TGTGCCAGCAGTGTTAGCGGGACCTACGAGCAGTACTTC. It is translated as CASSVSGTYEQYF.

V gene TRBV29-1 combines with J gene TRBJ2-3; D possibly corresponds to TRBD2 (5 bases). The germline CDR1 and CDR2 sequences are SQVTM and ANQGSEA. The CDR3 covers 15 residues. CDR3 DNA sequence: TGCAGGGACCCCCCCCAGCGGAGAGGCACAGATACGCAGTATTTT. Encoded protein: CRDPPQRRGTDTQYF.

This chain joins TRBV18 and TRBJ2-1; D is possibly TRBD2 (5 bases). With 3 bases removed from V and 9 bases from J, the gap between germline ends came to 15 bases. CDR1 KGHSH and CDR2 LQKENI come from the germline V gene. The CDR3 is 14 residues long. The chain's CDR3 is CASSPSVTRGEQFF. CDR3 in DNA: TGTGCCAGCTCACCCTCGGTAACCCGGGGTGAGCAGTTCTTC.

This sequence joins TRBV6-1 and TRBJ2-2, with TRBD1 matching over 7 bases. After removal of 4 bases from V and 3 bases from J, the junction contained 8 bases not matched to a gene. The CDR3 is made up of 16 amino acids. Germline V gene lookup returns CDR1 MNHNS and CDR2 SASEGT. Here the CDR3 DNA reads TGTGCCAGCAGTGTTGCCGGGACAGACGACACCGGGGAGCTGTTTTTT. It is translated as CASSVAGTDDTGELFF.

The chain joins TRBV14 to TRBJ2-3, with a tentative D call TRBD2 (6 bases). Germline CDR1 is SGHDN and CDR2 is FVKESK. V lost 2 bases and J 9 bases, leaving 21 bases between the germline ends. The CDR3 runs 16 residues. This CDR3 is CASSQWDSSSGRTQYF. The CDR3 DNA follows: TGTGCCAGCAGCCAATGGGACTCCTCAAGTGGAAGGACGCAGTATTTT.